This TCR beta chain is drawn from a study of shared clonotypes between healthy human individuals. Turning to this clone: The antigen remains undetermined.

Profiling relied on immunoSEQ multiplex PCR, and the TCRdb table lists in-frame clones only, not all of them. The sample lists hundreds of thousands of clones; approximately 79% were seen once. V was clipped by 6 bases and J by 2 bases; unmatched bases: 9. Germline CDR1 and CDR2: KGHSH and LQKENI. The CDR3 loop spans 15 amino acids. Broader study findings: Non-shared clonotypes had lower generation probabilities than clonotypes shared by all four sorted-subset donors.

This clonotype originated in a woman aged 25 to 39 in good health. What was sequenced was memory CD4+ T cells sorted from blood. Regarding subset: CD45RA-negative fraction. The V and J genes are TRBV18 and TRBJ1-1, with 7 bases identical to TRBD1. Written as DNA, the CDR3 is TGTGCCAGCTCCCCCGACAGGGCCTTCAACACTGAAGCTTTCTTT. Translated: CASSPDRAFNTEAFF.